These 19 T cell receptor beta chains were sequenced from one sample in a study of blood T cell repertoires in COVID-19. Generated by immunoSEQ multiplex PCR, the TCRdb table keeps only in-frame clones and is missing some. The table has 200,000 to 250,000 clones, 80% to 90% seen once. Source material: PBMCs or T cells enriched from blood (not recorded which). The receptors here all came from a woman aged 40 to 55 with acute COVID-19.

The chain has TRBV7-2 and TRBJ1-5; the match to TRBD1 covers 10 bases. This CDR3 is built from 14 residues. V was pared by 5 bases and J by 7 bases, with 5 bases of the junction left unmatched. Germline assignment: CDR1 SGHTA and CDR2 FQGNSA. In DNA, the CDR3 is TGTGCCAGCAGCCCAGTGGACAGGGGGCAGCCCCAGCATTTT. It yields the protein CASSPVDRGQPQHF. The variable domain in full, completed from reference TRBV7-2 and TRBJ1-5, reads GAGVSQSPSNKVTEKGKDVELRCDPISGHTALYWYRQSLGQGLEFLIYFQGNSAPDKSGLPSDRFSAERTGGSVSTLTIQRTQQEDSAVYLCASSPVDRGQPQHFGDGTRLSIL.

This chain links TRBV11-2 with TRBJ2-5; D remains unclear. This CDR3 contains 13 residues. The V end lost 3 bases, the J end lost 5 bases, and 10 bases lay between the germline ends. Germline values: CDR1 SGHAT, CDR2 FQNNGV. CDR3 sequence (DNA): TGTGCCAGCAGCTTGTTCTCGCGGGAGACCCAGTACTTC. Amino acid sequence: CASSLFSRETQYF.

The chain is built from TRBV19 and TRBJ1-6, with D maybe TRBD1 (6 bases). Germline values: CDR1 LNHDA, CDR2 SQIVND (reference sequence). V shed 6 bases and J shed 7 bases, with 16 bases lying between them. The CDR3 covers 15 residues. The CDR3 sequence: CASSRKGQGNSPLHF. The CDR3 DNA reads TGTGCCAGTAGCCGCAAGGGGCAGGGGAATTCACCCCTCCACTTT.

The chain combines TRBV7-9 with TRBJ1-1; 8 bases are a match to TRBD1. This CDR3 is 14 amino acids long. Trimming removed 5 bases from V and 6 bases from J; junction bases left unmatched: 8. Germline CDR1 SEHNR, CDR2 FQNEAQ (reference sequence). CDR3 DNA: TGTGCCAGCAGCCCCGACATACAGGGGGCTGAAGCTTTCTTT. Translated: CASSPDIQGAEAFF. Combining the CDR3 with reference TRBV7-9 and TRBJ1-1 gives the whole variable domain DTGVSQNPRHKITKRGQNVTFRCDPISEHNRLYWYRQTLGQGPEFLTYFQNEAQLEKSRLLSDRFSAERPKGSFSTLEIQRTEQGDSAMYLCASSPDIQGAEAFFGQGTRLTVV.

This clone was observed a single time. The chain employs TRBV5-1 and TRBJ1-4; the D gene is possibly TRBD1 (5 bases). V dropped 2 bases and J dropped 0 bases, with 11 bases sitting between them. Per the germline V gene, CDR1 is SGHRS and CDR2 is YFSETQ. This CDR3 has 16 residues. This CDR3 is CASSFGAGATNEKLFF. The CDR3 bases are TGCGCCAGCAGCTTTGGGGCAGGAGCAACTAATGAAAAACTGTTTTTT. Full variable domain (rest looked up from reference TRBV5-1 and TRBJ1-4): KAGVTQTPRYLIKTRGQQVTLSCSPISGHRSVSWYQQTPGQGLQFLFEYFSETQRNKGNFPGRFSGRQFSNSRSEMNVSTLELGDSALYLCASSFGAGATNEKLFFGSGTQLSVL.

In DNA, the CDR3 is TGTGCCAGCAGTTACACCTACAGGGCCCGGGGTGAGCAGTTCTTC. Translation gives CASSYTYRARGEQFF. V usage is TRBV6-2 or TRBV6-3 and J usage is TRBJ2-1; D might be TRBD1 (6 bases). The CDR3 runs 15 residues. Per the germline V gene, CDR1 is MNHEY and CDR2 is SVGEGT. The V gene lost 2 bases and the J gene lost 9 bases, with 17 bases spanning the gap.

The chain joins TRBV6-5 to TRBJ1-2; 7 bases are a match to TRBD1. The junction had 13 bases not matched to a gene; V was cut back by 7 bases and J by 8 bases. Germline V gene lookup returns CDR1 MNHEY and CDR2 SVGAGI. The length of the CDR3 is 14 residues. CDR3 residues: CASTSSGTAFGYTF. Here the CDR3 DNA reads TGTGCCAGCACCTCCTCCGGGACAGCCTTCGGCTACACCTTC.

In this sample, this clone turned up once. CDR3 loop: CASSELAGGTDTQYF. The DNA for the CDR3 is TGCGCCAGCAGCGAGTTAGCGGGGGGCACAGATACGCAGTATTTT. V gene TRBV5-1 combines with J gene TRBJ2-3, with 9 positions matching TRBD2. The germline CDR1 and CDR2 sequences are SGHRS and YFSETQ. CDR3 length: 15 residues. J gave up 1 base and V 4 bases, and 4 bases lay outside the gene matches.

The rearrangement joins TRBV19 to TRBJ1-2; the D gene is possibly TRBD1 (5 bases). Trimming took 5 bases from V and 5 from J, leaving 15 bases between them. Germline loops: CDR1 LNHDA, CDR2 SQIVND (reference sequence). The CDR3 consists of 14 residues. For the CDR3, the DNA is TGTGCCAGTAGTCCCTCCCCGGGGGGTTATGGCTACACCTTC. It codes for CASSPSPGGYGYTF.

The J gene is TRBJ1-2, the V gene TRBV5-5; D remains ambiguous. This CDR3 is built from 14 residues. Germline V CDR1 and CDR2: SGHKS, YYEKEE (reference sequence). V dropped 6 bases and J dropped 5 bases, with 17 bases sitting between them. CDR3 nucleotide sequence: TGTGCCAGCATATCCAGGTCGTCCAAGTATGGCTACACCTTC. Protein: CASISRSSKYGYTF. Full variable domain (missing parts from reference TRBV5-5 and TRBJ1-2): DAGVTQSPTHLIKTRGQQVTLRCSPISGHKSVSWYQQVLGQGPQFIFQYYEKEERGRGNFPDRFSARQFPNYSSELNVNALLLGDSALYLCASISRSSKYGYTFGSGTRLTVV.

This chain uses TRBV29-1 with TRBJ2-5; TRBD1 agrees at 8 bases. Germline-derived CDR1 and CDR2 are SQVTM and ANQGSEA. CDR3 length: 13 amino acids. V trimming: 4 bases; J trimming: 6 bases; junction bases outside the gene matches: 7. The CDR3 DNA reads as TGCAGCGTTGCTGGGACAGGTATCAAGACCCAGTACTTC. It codes for CSVAGTGIKTQYF.

V gene TRBV7-9 combines with J gene TRBJ1-1; the match to TRBD1 covers 7 bases. Trimming took 1 base from V and 7 from J; bases not matched to a gene: 9. Per the germline V gene, CDR1 is SEHNR and CDR2 is FQNEAQ (reference sequence). The CDR3 covers 15 residues. The CDR3 DNA sequence: TGTGCCAGCAGCTTAGGATCAGGGGGGAGAGGTGAAGCTTTCTTT. Its protein is CASSLGSGGRGEAFF.

The chain employs TRBV21-1 and TRBJ2-5; the tabulated D call, TRBD2, remains unverified against the DNA. TRBV21-1 is listed as a pseudogene. The CDR3 loop spans 16 amino acids. Written as DNA, the CDR3 is TGTGCCAGCAGCAAAGAGGGGCGGCGGGGGCGGGAGACCCAGTACTTC. Translated: CASSKEGRRGRETQYF.

This chain uses TRBV5-1 with TRBJ1-6; D remains ambiguous. V was cut by 0 bases and J by 10 bases, with 14 bases left in between. Germline V gene data show CDR1 as SGHRS and CDR2 as YFSETQ. The CDR3 has 15 amino acids. Written as DNA, the CDR3 is TGCGCCAGCAGCTTGGGTCAGATGGTCGGGTCACCCCTCCACTTT. Translation gives CASSLGQMVGSPLHF.

The chain couples TRBV9 to TRBJ2-3, with 13 bases lining up with TRBD2. V lost 3 bases, J lost 1 base, and 2 bases stayed unmatched. Germline lookup yields CDR1 SGDLS and CDR2 YYNGEE. There are 16 residues in the CDR3. CDR3 sequence (DNA): TGTGCCAGCAGCGGAGGACTAGCGGGGGGCACAGATACGCAGTATTTT. Its translation is CASSGGLAGGTDTQYF.

V and J are TRBV4-2 and TRBJ1-5; possible D gene TRBD1, 5 bases. This CDR3 spans 17 amino acids. In germline, CDR1 is LGHNA, CDR2 YNFKEQ. The ends were cut back, 0 bases at V and 4 bases at J, with 16 bases in the middle. The CDR3 coding sequence is TGTGCCAGCAGCCAAGAGACGACGGACACTCGAAATCAGCCCCAGCATTTT. It translates to CASSQETTDTRNQPQHF.

Only a few counts were recorded for this clone. This rearrangement joins TRBV5-1 to TRBJ2-5, with 7 bases aligning to TRBD2. Trimming removed 3 bases from V and 3 bases from J; junction bases left unmatched: 2. Germline V lookup: CDR1 SGHRS, CDR2 YFSETQ. The CDR3 is 13 amino acids. This CDR3 is CASSSLAEETQYF. The DNA for the CDR3 is TGCGCCAGCAGCTCGCTAGCGGAAGAGACCCAGTACTTC.

This clone has just one count. J is TRBJ1-5 and V is TRBV5-4, with unresolved D. Germline V gives CDR1 SGHNT, CDR2 YYREEE (reference sequence). This CDR3 is 13 amino acids long. Deletions cut 3 bases from V and 4 bases from J, with 8 bases between. In DNA, the CDR3 is TGTGCCAGCAGCTCGGGTGGGAATCAGCCCCAGCATTTT. It specifies CASSSGGNQPQHF. Combining the CDR3 with reference TRBV5-4 and TRBJ1-5 gives the whole variable domain ETGVTQSPTHLIKTRGQQVTLRCSSQSGHNTVSWYQQALGQGPQFIFQYYREEENGRGNFPPRFSGLQFPNYSSELNVNALELDDSALYLCASSSGGNQPQHFGDGTRLSIL.

This clone was found once. V usage is TRBV5-1 and J usage is TRBJ1-2, with 8 bases matching TRBD1. V trimming: 0 bases; J trimming: 8 bases; junction bases outside the gene matches: 6. This CDR3 has 14 amino acids. The germline V gene has CDR1 SGHRS and CDR2 YFSETQ. As DNA, the CDR3 is TGCGCCAGCAGCTTGGCCGCAGGGGGCGAGGGCTACACCTTC. Its protein is CASSLAAGGEGYTF.